The source of this T cell receptor (beta chain) is a study of OX40 agonist ivuxolimab in advanced cancers. On the study more broadly: Intravenous ivuxolimab at 0.01 to 10 mg/kg was given to patients every 2 weeks. Two patients with cutaneous melanoma and one with hepatocellular carcinoma, three in total, showed partial responses.

Germline assignment: CDR1 SGHVS and CDR2 FNYEAQ. This CDR3 contains 18 residues. Whole-study results and caveats: Specificity for antigen went undetermined in the expanded peripheral T cells. Doses of 0.1 to 3.0 mg/kg were accompanied by clonal expansion of CD4+ and CD8+ blood T cells by week 6.

Assay: immunoSEQ multiplex PCR; the TCRdb copy retains only in-frame clones and omits some. Of 70,000 to 95,000 clones in the sample, around 90% are singletons; the top ten hold 0.45% to 0.55%. In the case of this clone: Its antigen is unidentified.

The chain has TRBV7-6 and TRBJ2-5; TRBD1 or TRBD2 may be the D gene (7 bases each). Gene TRBJ2-7 matches the end of the DNA better, so the J call may be wrong. Sequenced here: CD4+ or CD8+ T cells sorted from blood, sampled in a trial of the OX40 agonist ivuxolimab. The receptor comes from an adult with an advanced solid tumor such as melanoma, head and neck, liver or kidney cancer. The CDR3 reads CASSLGGGLWDSSYEQYF. The CDR3 region has the DNA TGTGCCAGCAGCTTGGGAGGGGGCCTCTGGGACAGCTCCTACGAGCAGTACTTC.